Sequencing of this T cell receptor (beta chain) was carried out in a study of cytotoxic CD8 clonotypes in ibrutinib-treated CLL. The study, taken as a whole, reports: T-cell clonality at baseline went above that of age-matched healthy donors and rose and fell with circulating CD8+ T-cell counts.

To note about this clone: Its antigen is not identified.

This CDR3 is built from 15 residues. V lost 5 bases and J 0 bases, leaving 11 bases between the germline ends. Germline V gives CDR1 MNHEY, CDR2 SMNVEV (reference sequence). Repertoires were generated with immunoSEQ multiplex PCR, while TCRdb's copy carries only in-frame clones and drops some. The table includes about 32,000 clones, 71% detected once. The receptor comes from a human donor with chronic lymphocytic leukemia. Here the sequenced sample was PBMCs, taken at disease progression, from a patient treated with ibrutinib. The rearrangement joins TRBV27 to TRBJ1-3, with TRBD1 as a possible D gene (6 bases). As DNA, the CDR3 is TGTGCCAGCAGTACGGGGGCCGGCTCTGGAAACACCATATATTTT. Its protein is CASSTGAGSGNTIYF.